This T cell receptor beta chain was retrieved from a study of T cells after yellow fever vaccination. Study-level background: Fractions with few cells were prepared using SMART-Seq v4 Ultra Low Input.

V lost 1 base and J 0 bases, leaving 18 bases between the germline ends. This CDR3 has 18 amino acids. Researchers made TCR cDNA using 5'RACE template switching, and this step added a universal primer site and UMIs. From the 5' RACE reads, TCRdb called clonotypes with MiXCR, one entry per CDR3 protein. Of 450,000 to 650,000 distinct CDR3 sequences listed, around a fifth are singletons. This clonotype has more than one count but fewer than ten. Its target is not known. Findings and limits, study-wide: Post-booster repertoires contained most primary-vaccination clones again (approximately 97% CD4, approximately 86% CD8).

The sample consisted of PBMCs, taken more than 20 days after the first yellow fever vaccination. The V gene is TRBV12-3 or TRBV12-4, the J gene TRBJ1-1, with D hard to call. The origin of this receptor is a man aged 18 to 30 who received the YFV17D yellow fever vaccine. The CDR3 DNA is TGTGCCAGCAGTTTAGGGTCATGGGGAGGGTTGATGAACACTGAAGCTTTCTTT. As protein: CASSLGSWGGLMNTEAFF.